This TCR beta chain was observed in a study of shared clonotypes between healthy human individuals. Trimming stripped 5 bases from V and 0 bases from J, with 12 bases between. The CDR3 consists of 15 residues. Germline CDR1 reads SNHLY; CDR2 reads FYNNEI. The protocol was immunoSEQ multiplex PCR, while the TCRdb copy is restricted to in-frame clones and leaves out a portion. The profile shows 550,000 to 850,000 clones, approximately 79% of them singletons. This clone came up many times. The sequenced sample consisted of memory CD4+ T cells sorted from blood. This sample's subset: CD45RA-negative fraction. V usage is TRBV2 and J usage is TRBJ2-3; D may be TRBD2 (7 bases). The source of this sequence is a woman aged 25-40 years in good health. CDR3 nucleotide sequence: TGTGCCAGCAGTACACAGGGAGGGAGCACAGATACGCAGTATTTT. Protein sequence: CASSTQGGSTDTQYF.